This entry is about one T cell receptor (beta chain). By how much of the sample it makes up, this clone is hyperexpanded (1% or more). Its antigen is unknown. No much larger clonotype is one base removed from it; base qualities were not supplied. These data are taken from a study of sequential checkpoint blockade in melanoma (dated by TCRdb to 2018 to 2020). General notes on the study: Patients were assigned by 1:1 randomization to either first-line nivolumab followed by ipilimumab (arm A) or ipilimumab followed by nivolumab (arm B). Maintenance nivolumab was given following each of the two trial sequences. The paper's findings and limits, for the study overall: The response-prediction model combining TCR metrics and mutation burden needs validation in larger, independent patient cohorts.

CDR1 KGHSY and CDR2 FQNENV are derived from the germline V gene. Trimming takes 4 bases off V and 7 bases off J; junction bases not matched to a gene: 6. Its CDR3 holds 13 amino acids, cysteine through phenylalanine. Solely the CDR3 DNA is kept, with 39 bases framed from the first base. Interpreted using the paper, the treatment or condition label stands for: randomized to nivolumab then ipilimumab (arm A) or the reverse (arm B). None of the patients in the trial had previously been given DNA-damaging chemotherapy. Thawed PBMCs were sorted on a FACS Aria II flow cytometer to isolate live CD3+CD8+ cells negative for CD19 and CD56. Samples came from patients with melanoma in CheckMate 064, a randomized, open-label phase II trial of sequential checkpoint blockade. Peripheral blood mononuclear cells were obtained through leukapheresis, purified using Ficoll-Paque, and frozen in human serum containing around 10% DMSO. Purity of sorted blood CD3+CD8+ cells was verified at >95% immediately after sorting, followed by DNA extraction.

TCRbeta CDR3 regions were immunosequenced from genomic DNA with the immunoSEQ Assay. Before high-throughput sequencing, genomic DNA was amplified using bias-controlled multiplex PCR. The published analysis was carried out like this. To quantify the absolute abundance of each unique TCRbeta CDR3 region, the sequences were collapsed and filtered. Clonality, defined as 1 minus Pielou's evenness, was calculated using only productive rearrangements. A previously published method was used to identify clones whose frequencies were significantly greater in on-treatment samples than in baseline samples. The source is immuneACCESS, and TCRdb retained only in-frame sequences with V and J called. Part of the clones is not carried over; for the studies checked, unresolved V genes explain less than half of this, and the remainder is unexplained. Clone size and V and J calls were adopted from that table, with D and trimming inferred from the DNA. This sample comprises about 10,000 clones, 60% to 85% of them detected only once. Approximately 50% of the sample lies in the top ten.

The sequence came from a human donor with melanoma. The chain couples TRBV16 to TRBJ2-7, with 8 junctional bases fitting TRBD1. The sample in question was CD8+ T cells sorted from blood (inferred from file names), obtained from a patient given nivolumab and ipilimumab in sequence. The base sequence is TGTGCCAGCAGCCGCGGACAGGGTTGGGAGCAGTACTTC. This codes for CASSRGQGWEQYF.